This T cell receptor beta chain emerged from a study of CD8+CD57+ T cells in acquired aplastic anemia. On the study more broadly: Each DNA sample taken from sorted CD4+ and CD8+ cells came to 3 to 4 ug on average. Healthy donor CD4+ cell samples had a mean of approximately 10 million reads.

Findings and caveats of the study: Levels of CD8+ Simpson's diversity were not significantly distinct in patients versus controls. Shared by patients and controls, approximately 29 CD8+ CDR3s were abundant in patients.

CDR3 and TCR beta VDJ profiling relied on a genomic DNA template. MiXCR, run by TCRdb on the reads, gives a single entry per CDR3 protein. The sample consists of 400,000 to 450,000 distinct CDR3 sequences, around 72% of them appearing once. CDR1 MNHEY and CDR2 SVGAGI come from the germline V gene. The CDR3 has 15 residues. The ends were cut back, 6 bases at V and 3 bases at J, with 18 bases in the middle. As to this clonotype: Its antigen is still unknown.

This chain connects TRBV6-5 to TRBJ2-7; D possibly corresponds to TRBD1 (6 bases). The clonotype comes from a human donor in good health, serving as a control. The sample was sorted CD4+, CD8+, or CD8+CD57+ T cells (not recorded which) from PBMCs. The CDR3 region is CASSPRGTVGYEQYF. CDR3 DNA: TGTGCCAGCAGCCCGAGGGGGACCGTGGGCTACGAGCAGTACTTC.